This T cell receptor beta chain was identified during a study of T cells in Graves' hyperthyroidism and ophthalmopathy. About the research overall: Specimen type is peripheral blood, collected at initial diagnosis prior to any treatment.

RNA transcripts provided the source from which TCR beta CDR3 regions were amplified. The HTBI primer set served for first-round RT-PCR of the TCR CDR3. TCRdb re-called the multiplex PCR reads with MiXCR, one entry per CDR3 protein. The data hold 300,000 to 500,000 distinct CDR3 sequences, with more than 13% observed a single time. CDR1 and CDR2 (germline): SEHNR, FQNEAQ (reference sequence). The germline V and J ends were trimmed by 5 bases and 0 bases, with 20 bases remaining between them. The CDR3 loop spans 17 amino acids. Researchers barred patients who had uncontrolled infection, other autoimmune disease, pregnancy or lactation.

V and J are TRBV7-9 and TRBJ2-7, with D possibly being TRBD2 (7 bases). This clonotype was obtained from a woman in her 30s with Graves' hyperthyroidism. Sample: blood. Here the CDR3 reads CASSPKTGGVTSYEQYF. The CDR3 nucleotides read TGTGCCAGCAGCCCAAAAACGGGGGGCGTAACCTCCTACGAGCAGTACTTC.